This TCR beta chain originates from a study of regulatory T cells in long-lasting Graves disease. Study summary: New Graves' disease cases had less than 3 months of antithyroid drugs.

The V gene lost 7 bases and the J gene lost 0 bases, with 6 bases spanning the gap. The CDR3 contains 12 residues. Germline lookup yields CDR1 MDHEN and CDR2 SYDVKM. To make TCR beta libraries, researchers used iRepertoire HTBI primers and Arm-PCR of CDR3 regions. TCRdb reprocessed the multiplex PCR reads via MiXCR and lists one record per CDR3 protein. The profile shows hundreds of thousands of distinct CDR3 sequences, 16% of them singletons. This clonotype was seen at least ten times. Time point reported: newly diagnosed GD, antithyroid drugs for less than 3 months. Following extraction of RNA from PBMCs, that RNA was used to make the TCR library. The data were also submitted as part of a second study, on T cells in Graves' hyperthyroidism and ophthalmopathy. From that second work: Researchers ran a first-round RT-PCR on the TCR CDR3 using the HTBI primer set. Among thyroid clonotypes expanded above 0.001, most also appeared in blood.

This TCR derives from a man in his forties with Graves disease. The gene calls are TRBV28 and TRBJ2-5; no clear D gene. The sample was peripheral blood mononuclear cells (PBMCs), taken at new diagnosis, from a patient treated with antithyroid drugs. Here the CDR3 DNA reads TGTGCCAGCACCGGGTACCAAGAGACCCAGTACTTC. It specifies CASTGYQETQYF.